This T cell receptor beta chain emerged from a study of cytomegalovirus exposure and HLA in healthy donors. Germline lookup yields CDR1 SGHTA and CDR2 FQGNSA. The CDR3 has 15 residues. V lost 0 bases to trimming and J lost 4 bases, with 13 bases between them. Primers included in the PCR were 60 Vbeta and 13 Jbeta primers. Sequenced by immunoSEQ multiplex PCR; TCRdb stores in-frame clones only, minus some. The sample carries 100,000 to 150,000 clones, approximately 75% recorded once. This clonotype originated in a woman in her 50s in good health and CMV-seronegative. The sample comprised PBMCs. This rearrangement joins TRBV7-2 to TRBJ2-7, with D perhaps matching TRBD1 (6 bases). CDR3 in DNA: TGTGCCAGCAGCTTAGCGCCGCAGGGGAGATACGAGCAGTACTTC. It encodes CASSLAPQGRYEQYF.